These 32 T cell receptor beta chains came from one sample sequenced in a study of blood T cell repertoires in COVID-19. TCRdb's copy holds only in-frame clones and misses some; the assay was immunoSEQ multiplex PCR. The top ten hold approximately 2.2% of the sample, which has a few hundred thousand clones, more than 70% seen once. Sequences were obtained from peripheral blood. The receptor set was obtained from a woman in her 50s with acute or convalescent COVID-19.

This clone was observed a handful of times. This rearrangement joins TRBV29-1 to TRBJ2-5; 10 bases align to TRBD1. Germline trimming cut 4 bases from V and 5 bases from J; bases unmatched to any gene: 7. CDR1 is SQVTM and CDR2 is ANQGSEA in the germline V gene. The CDR3 loop spans 14 amino acids. The CDR3 DNA follows: TGCAGCGTTGCGAGGGACAGGGGTGTGGAGACCCAGTACTTC. It codes for CSVARDRGVETQYF.

This rearrangement joins TRBV5-5 to TRBJ1-2; 7 bases agree with TRBD1. This CDR3 is built from 16 residues. Looked up from germline, CDR1 is SGHKS and CDR2 is YYEKEE (reference sequence). Trimming took 0 bases from V and 8 from J; bases not matched to a gene: 13. The CDR3 DNA reads TGTGCCAGCAGCTTGGACGCGGGACAGTCATTTGGGGGCTACACCTTC. Protein sequence: CASSLDAGQSFGGYTF.

The genes are TRBV28 and TRBJ1-4, with 7 bases aligning to TRBD1. V gave up 3 bases and J gave up 7 bases; unmatched junction bases: 11. The CDR3 spans 16 residues. Germline-derived CDR1 and CDR2 are MDHEN and SYDVKM. CDR3 in amino acids: CASSFGQGVRSEKLFF. The CDR3 DNA sequence: TGTGCCAGCAGTTTCGGCCAGGGGGTTAGAAGTGAAAAACTGTTTTTT.

The sample holds a few counts of this clone. The chain combines TRBV4-1 with TRBJ2-1; TRBD2 matches at 12 bases. Trimming took 1 base from V and 4 from J; bases not matched to a gene: 8. Germline loops: CDR1 MGHRA, CDR2 YSYEKL. The CDR3 consists of 18 residues. Here the CDR3 DNA reads TGCGCCAGCAGCCAAGCAGACTTTCTAGCGGGGGGGTACAATGAGCAGTTCTTC. Translation gives CASSQADFLAGGYNEQFF.

The genes are TRBV5-1 and TRBJ2-2, with D perhaps TRBD2 (7 bases). The CDR3 sequence is 17 residues long. Germline-derived CDR1 and CDR2 are SGHRS and YFSETQ. The germline V and J ends were trimmed by 4 bases and 6 bases, with 22 bases remaining between them. CDR3 DNA sequence: TGCGCCAGCAGCCCACCGAACGGGGGGCAAAGGTCCGGGGAGCTGTTTTTT. Its protein is CASSPPNGGQRSGELFF.

The chain has TRBV7-9 and TRBJ1-6; 10 bases map to TRBD1. The CDR3 has 16 residues. Trimming took 7 bases from V and 6 from J; bases not matched to a gene: 9. Germline CDR1 and CDR2: SEHNR and FQNEAQ (reference sequence). The CDR3 nucleotides read TGTGCCAGCAATTACCCGGGACAGGGGTTTAATTCACCCCTCCACTTT. This encodes CASNYPGQGFNSPLHF.

The chain carries TRBV19 and TRBJ2-5, with 9 bases fitting TRBD1. There are 13 residues in the CDR3. V was pared by 4 bases and J by 5 bases, with 2 bases of the junction left unmatched. Germline V lookup: CDR1 LNHDA, CDR2 SQIVND (reference sequence). DNA for the CDR3: TGTGCCAGTAGTACAGACAGGGGGGAGACCCAGTACTTC. It encodes CASSTDRGETQYF. Complete variable domain (other parts from reference TRBV19 and TRBJ2-5): DGGITQSPKYLFRKEGQNVTLSCEQNLNHDAMYWYRQDPGQGLRLIYYSQIVNDFQKGDIAEGYSVSREKKESFPLTVTSAQKNPTAFYLCASSTDRGETQYFGPGTRLLVL.

The J gene is TRBJ2-1, the V gene TRBV9, with TRBD2 matching over 8 bases. With V trimmed by 4 bases and J by 4 bases, 7 bases remained unmatched. Germline V lookup: CDR1 SGDLS, CDR2 YYNGEE. This CDR3 comprises 15 residues. DNA for the CDR3: TGTGCCAGCAGCCGGGAGGGGGATCAATACAATGAGCAGTTCTTC. Its translation: CASSREGDQYNEQFF. The whole variable domain, filled in from reference TRBV9 and TRBJ2-1, reads DSGVTQTPKHLITATGQRVTLRCSPRSGDLSVYWYQQSLDQGLQFLIQYYNGEERAKGNILERFSAQQFPDLHSELNLSSLELGDSALYFCASSREGDQYNEQFFGPGTRLTVL.

This clone appeared a few times. The chain recombines TRBV19 with TRBJ2-2, with 11 nucleotides matching TRBD2. The CDR3 is made up of 14 amino acids. With V trimmed by 5 bases and J by 7 bases, 3 bases remained unmatched. Germline values: CDR1 LNHDA, CDR2 SQIVND (reference sequence). Written as DNA, the CDR3 is TGTGCCAGTAGTCCGGGGACTAGCGGCGGGGAGCTGTTTTTT. It specifies CASSPGTSGGELFF.

This rearrangement joins TRBV7-2 to TRBJ1-1; D possibly corresponds to TRBD1 (6 bases). The V gene's germline CDR1 is SGHTA and CDR2 FQGNSA. With 4 bases removed from V and 4 bases from J, the gap between germline ends came to 13 bases. The CDR3 totals 14 residues. In DNA, the CDR3 is TGTGCCAGCAGCTCGCACCCAGGGGTCACTGAAGCTTTCTTT. Translated: CASSSHPGVTEAFF. The complete variable domain, with remaining parts taken from reference TRBV7-2 and TRBJ1-1, reads GAGVSQSPSNKVTEKGKDVELRCDPISGHTALYWYRQSLGQGLEFLIYFQGNSAPDKSGLPSDRFSAERTGGSVSTLTIQRTQQEDSAVYLCASSSHPGVTEAFFGQGTRLTVV.

The rearrangement links TRBV19 to TRBJ1-1, with D unresolved. CDR1 and CDR2 (germline): LNHDA, SQIVND (reference sequence). The CDR3 is made up of 12 amino acids. Trimming shortened V by 8 bases and J by 1 base, and 8 bases separated the two germline ends. The CDR3 spells CASLGENTEAFF. The CDR3 DNA is TGTGCCAGTCTCGGGGAGAACACTGAAGCTTTCTTT.

The V and J genes are TRBV28 and TRBJ2-7; 12 nucleotides match TRBD2. With 6 bases clipped from V and 6 bases from J, the junction kept 9 bases outside the gene matches. The germline V gene has CDR1 MDHEN and CDR2 SYDVKM. There are 15 residues in the CDR3. The CDR3 loop reads CASSSRLAGEGEQYF. CDR3 DNA: TGTGCCAGCAGCTCCCGACTAGCGGGAGAGGGCGAGCAGTACTTC.

In this sample, this clone turned up once. The CDR3 bases are TGTGCCAGCTTACAGGATAATAATGAAAAACTGTTTTTT. Its translation is CASLQDNNEKLFF. The chain uses TRBV18 and TRBJ1-4, with D tentatively TRBD1 (5 bases). This CDR3 is 13 amino acids long. The V end was cut by 7 bases, the J end by 4 bases, with 10 bases between. Germline values: CDR1 KGHSH, CDR2 LQKENI.

The chain is built from TRBV6-5 and TRBJ2-5, with D tentatively TRBD2 (5 bases). The CDR3 is 14 residues long. From germline, CDR1 is MNHEY and CDR2 SVGAGI. V was clipped by 4 bases and J by 4 bases, with 13 bases between them. The CDR3 region has the DNA TGTGCCAGCAGTTTACCGGGAAGAGGAGAGACCCAGTACTTC. Residues: CASSLPGRGETQYF.

The chain is built from TRBV19 and TRBJ1-5; no clear D gene. Trimming cost V 5 bases and J 0 bases, with 8 bases left between them. This CDR3 contains 14 residues. Germline assignment: CDR1 LNHDA and CDR2 SQIVND (reference sequence). DNA of the CDR3: TGTGCCAGTAGTGTCCCCTATAGCAATCAGCCCCAGCATTTT. As protein: CASSVPYSNQPQHF.

This clone was counted a single time. V usage is TRBV5-1 and J usage is TRBJ1-2; TRBD1 agrees at 7 bases. In germline, CDR1 is SGHRS, CDR2 YFSETQ. The CDR3 runs to 16 residues. V was pared by 3 bases and J by 1 base, with 9 bases of the junction left unmatched. CDR3 loop: CASSSGQDIVNYGYTF. Here the CDR3 DNA reads TGCGCCAGCAGCTCCGGACAGGACATTGTTAACTATGGCTACACCTTC.

The genes are TRBV4-2 and TRBJ2-1; D uncertain. V lost 2 bases, J lost 2 bases, and 4 bases lay in between. Germline values: CDR1 LGHNA, CDR2 YNFKEQ. This CDR3 has 13 residues. The CDR3 is CASSQTTYNEQFF. For the CDR3, the DNA is TGTGCCAGCAGCCAAACTACCTACAATGAGCAGTTCTTC.

This chain links TRBV2 with TRBJ2-1; weak D call: TRBD2 (5 bases). The CDR3 spans 16 residues. Trimming shortened V by 2 bases and J by 0 bases, and 11 bases separated the two germline ends. CDR1 and CDR2 (germline): SNHLY, FYNNEI. The CDR3 coding sequence is TGTGCCAGCAGTGAAATTGCGGGCTACTCCTACAATGAGCAGTTCTTC. Translation: CASSEIAGYSYNEQFF. The full variable domain, its missing parts supplied by reference TRBV2 and TRBJ2-1, is EPEVTQTPSHQVTQMGQEVILRCVPISNHLYFYWYRQILGQKVEFLVSFYNNEISEKSEIFDDQFSVERPDGSNFTLKIRSTKLEDSAMYFCASSEIAGYSYNEQFFGPGTRLTVL.

This chain joins TRBV6-1 and TRBJ2-7; TRBD2 aligns across 12 bases. CDR3 length: 19 residues. Germline-derived CDR1 and CDR2 are MNHNS and SASEGT. V lost 2 bases and J lost 5; bases outside the gene matches: 16. CDR3: CASSEMPSGRAGVIHEQYF. The DNA of the CDR3 is TGTGCCAGCAGTGAAATGCCTAGCGGGAGGGCCGGCGTAATCCACGAGCAGTACTTC.

The CDR3 nucleotides are TGTGCCAGCACCCTGACAGGGGCAGTCTCCGAGCAGTACTTC. Protein product: CASTLTGAVSEQYF. The chain recombines TRBV9 with TRBJ2-7; 8 nucleotides agree with TRBD1. The CDR3 contains 14 residues. V lost 6 bases to trimming and J lost 6 bases; unmatched junction nucleotides: 11. Germline V gene sequence: CDR1 SGDLS, CDR2 YYNGEE. Full variable domain (outside the CDR3, taken from reference TRBV9 and TRBJ2-7): DSGVTQTPKHLITATGQRVTLRCSPRSGDLSVYWYQQSLDQGLQFLIQYYNGEERAKGNILERFSAQQFPDLHSELNLSSLELGDSALYFCASTLTGAVSEQYFGPGTRLTVT.

The table lists this clone with a count of one. V is TRBV29-1 and J is TRBJ2-2; D is undetermined. This CDR3 region has 12 residues. CDR1 and CDR2 (germline): SQVTM, ANQGSEA. V gave up 6 bases and J gave up 2 bases, with 7 bases separating them. Written as DNA, the CDR3 is TGCAGCGTCCAGGCCAACACCGGGGAGCTGTTTTTT. Translated, it gives CSVQANTGELFF.

The DNA of the CDR3 is TGTGCCAGCACCCCCGGGACTCAGGCAACCGATACGCAGTATTTT. Protein product: CASTPGTQATDTQYF. This chain uses TRBV6-5 with TRBJ2-3; a possible D gene is TRBD2 (6 bases). V gave up 7 bases and J gave up 6 bases, with 20 bases separating them. Germline V gene lookup returns CDR1 MNHEY and CDR2 SVGAGI. This CDR3 contains 15 residues.

The gene calls are TRBV10-3 and TRBJ2-3; 8 bases line up with TRBD1. CDR1 is ENHRY, CDR2 SYGVKD, per germline. The CDR3 has 20 amino acids. Losses at the gene ends were 3 bases for V and 3 bases for J; bases not matched to a gene: 20. The CDR3 coding sequence is TGTGCCATCAGTGACCACGGACAGGGAAGGCCGACTAGGGCTACAGATACGCAGTATTTT. This gives the protein CAISDHGQGRPTRATDTQYF.

Here the CDR3 reads CASSPTDRGYEQYF. For the CDR3, the DNA is TGTGCCAGCTCACCCACAGACAGGGGCTACGAGCAGTACTTC. This chain joins TRBV18 and TRBJ2-7; TRBD1 matches at 8 bases. V lost 3 bases to trimming and J lost 3 bases; unmatched junction nucleotides: 4. Germline values: CDR1 KGHSH, CDR2 LQKENI. There are 14 residues in the CDR3.

The rearrangement joins TRBV30 to TRBJ1-2, with a weak D call TRBD1 (5 bases). CDR3 length equals 14 residues. Germline-derived CDR1 and CDR2 are GTSNPN and SVGIG (reference sequence). V lost 0 bases, J lost 5 bases, and 13 bases lay in between. The CDR3 nucleotides read TGTGCCTGGAGTGTACCGCCAGGGCAGTATGGCTACACCTTC. This gives the protein CAWSVPPGQYGYTF.

The gene calls are TRBV2 and TRBJ2-1, with 11 bases identical to TRBD2. Trimming removed 6 bases from V and 12 bases from J; junction bases left unmatched: 19. Germline CDR1 SNHLY, CDR2 FYNNEI. This CDR3 contains 17 residues. The CDR3 DNA follows: TGTGCCAGCAGGGGAGCCAGGGTACTAGCGGGAGAAGCGGGGCAGTTCTTC. Amino acid sequence: CASRGARVLAGEAGQFF.

The chain joins TRBV2 to TRBJ2-7, with 8 nucleotides matching TRBD2. Trimming at V came to 4 bases and at J to 7 bases, leaving 0 bases not matched to a gene. CDR3 length equals 11 residues. Germline values: CDR1 SNHLY, CDR2 FYNNEI. In DNA, the CDR3 is TGTGCCAGCAGTGCTAGCGGGGAGCAGTACTTC. Residues: CASSASGEQYF.

This chain uses TRBV27 with TRBJ1-5; D may be TRBD1 (5 bases). This CDR3 contains 13 residues. V lost 3 bases to trimming and J lost 9 bases, with 12 bases between them. CDR1 is MNHEY, CDR2 SMNVEV, per germline (reference sequence). CDR3 amino acids: CASSLEAGGPQHF. The DNA for the CDR3 is TGTGCCAGCAGTTTGGAGGCCGGGGGGCCCCAGCATTTT.

The chain employs TRBV6-5 and TRBJ2-1; no firm D call. V lost 0 bases and J 8 bases, leaving 5 bases between the germline ends. This CDR3 has 12 amino acids. The V gene's germline CDR1 is MNHEY and CDR2 SVGAGI. This CDR3 reads CASSYSRDEQFF. For the CDR3, the DNA is TGTGCCAGCAGTTACTCGCGCGATGAGCAGTTCTTC.

This chain joins TRBV30 and TRBJ1-1; D might be TRBD1 (5 bases). V lost 2 bases and J lost 1, with 8 bases in between. The CDR3 is made up of 13 amino acids. Germline V lookup: CDR1 GTSNPN, CDR2 SVGIG (reference sequence). CDR3 nucleotides: TGTGCCTGGAGTTGGGGGGAGAACACTGAAGCTTTCTTT. This translates into CAWSWGENTEAFF.

This chain connects TRBV6-1 to TRBJ2-7, with a weak D call TRBD2 (5 bases). CDR1 and CDR2 (germline): MNHNS, SASEGT. Trimming removed 1 base at V and 0 bases at J, with 13 bases between. The CDR3 loop spans 16 amino acids. The CDR3 sequence: CASSEGGPYHSYEQYF. The CDR3, as DNA: TGTGCCAGCAGTGAAGGAGGGCCGTACCACTCCTACGAGCAGTACTTC.

CDR3 in DNA: TGTGCCAGCAGCTTAGGTCCCCCCAGGTCGACGAATGAAAAACTGTTTTTT. Encoded protein: CASSLGPPRSTNEKLFF. The chain has TRBV7-9 and TRBJ1-4, with D hard to call. Between the trimmed V and J ends, which lost 1 base and 5 bases, there was a span of 17 bases. This CDR3 is 17 amino acids long. Looked up from germline, CDR1 is SEHNR and CDR2 is FQNEAQ (reference sequence). Combining the CDR3 with reference TRBV7-9 and TRBJ1-4 gives the whole variable domain DTGVSQNPRHKITKRGQNVTFRCDPISEHNRLYWYRQTLGQGPEFLTYFQNEAQLEKSRLLSDRFSAERPKGSFSTLEIQRTEQGDSAMYLCASSLGPPRSTNEKLFFGSGTQLSVL.